A selection of T cell receptor beta chains follows, all from one sample in a study of immune characterization of retroperitoneal liposarcoma. TCRdb called the PCR reads again in MiXCR, with one record for every CDR3 protein. This sample has over 1,500 distinct CDR3 sequences; 35% to 50% occur once, and the top ten carry more than 20%. Sequencing was done on a sample of tumor tissue. These TCRs come from a female donor with retroperitoneal liposarcoma. The CDR3 runs from the conserved cysteine through the conserved F or W. Each record gives: D gene, J gene, V gene, clone size, CDR3 DNA, CDR3 protein. A D gene is named only where the DNA matches it firmly. The size of a clone is reported for some rows only, either as once, few or many, or as a class for expanded clones.

- | TRBJ2-7 | TRBV7-6 | large | TGTGCCAGCAGCTTACGCCAGGGGGGATACGAGCAGTACTTC | CASSLRQGGYEQYF
TRBD2 | TRBJ2-5 | TRBV7-3 | - | TGTGCCAGCAGCTCAGGGACTAGCGTAGCCCAAGAGACCCAGTACTTC | CASSSGTSVAQETQYF
- | TRBJ2-4 | TRBV12-3/TRBV12-4 | - | TGTGCCAGCAGTTTATCTCCTCTTCCCCAAGTAGGCATTCAGTACTTC | CASSLSPLPQVGIQYF
TRBD2 | TRBJ2-5 | TRBV12-3/TRBV12-4 | few | TGTGCCAGCAGAGTGGGACTAGCGGGACAAGAGACCCAGTACTTC | CASRVGLAGQETQYF
TRBD2 | TRBJ2-5 | TRBV27 | - | TGTGCCAGCAGTTTATTGCCCCCGCGATCTATAGCGGGAGGGCCGGAGGAGACCCAGTACTTC | CASSLLPPRSIAGGPEETQYF
- | TRBJ2-1 | TRBV7-3 | - | TGTGCCAGCAGCTTAATGGGGGTAGCAGGTTGGAATGAGCAGTTCTTC | CASSLMGVAGWNEQFF
TRBD1 | TRBJ2-5 | TRBV6-1 | - | TGTGCCAGCAGTAGTCGACAGGGGGGAAGCGGGCAGTACTTC | CASSSRQGGSGQYF
- | TRBJ2-1 | TRBV7-2 | few | TGTGCCAGCAGCAGCTATCGGGAGAGCCCCTCCTACGAGCAGTTCTTC | CASSSYRESPSYEQFF
- | TRBJ2-1 | TRBV6-1 | - | TGTGCCAGCAGTGACGAATCTAGCGTCTCCTACAATGAGCAGTTCTTC | CASSDESSVSYNEQFF
- | TRBJ2-1 | TRBV27 | - | TGTGCCAGCAGCTCAGGGGTGGAATTTTACAATGAGCAGTTCTTC | CASSSGVEFYNEQFF
TRBD2 | TRBJ2-7 | TRBV7-2 | few | TGTGCCAGCAGCCCTTGGCCTCGGGGGGGGCTCGAGCAGTACTTC | CASSPWPRGGLEQYF